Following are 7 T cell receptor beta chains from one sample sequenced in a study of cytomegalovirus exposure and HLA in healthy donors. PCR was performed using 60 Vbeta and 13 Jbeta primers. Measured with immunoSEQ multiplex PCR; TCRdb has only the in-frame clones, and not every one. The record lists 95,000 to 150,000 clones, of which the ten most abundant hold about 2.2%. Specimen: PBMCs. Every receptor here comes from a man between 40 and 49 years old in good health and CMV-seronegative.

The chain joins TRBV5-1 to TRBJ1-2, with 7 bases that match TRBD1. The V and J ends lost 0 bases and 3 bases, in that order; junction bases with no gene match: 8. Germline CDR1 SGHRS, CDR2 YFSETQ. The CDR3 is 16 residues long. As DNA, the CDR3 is TGCGCCAGCAGCTTGGCTACAGGGGTGACAGACTATGGCTACACCTTC. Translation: CASSLATGVTDYGYTF.

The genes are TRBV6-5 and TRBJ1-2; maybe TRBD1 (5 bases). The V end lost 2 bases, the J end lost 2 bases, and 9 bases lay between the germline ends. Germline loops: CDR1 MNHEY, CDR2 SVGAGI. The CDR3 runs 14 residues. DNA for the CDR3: TGTGCCAGCAGTTACGGACCAGGGAACTATGGCTACACCTTC. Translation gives CASSYGPGNYGYTF.

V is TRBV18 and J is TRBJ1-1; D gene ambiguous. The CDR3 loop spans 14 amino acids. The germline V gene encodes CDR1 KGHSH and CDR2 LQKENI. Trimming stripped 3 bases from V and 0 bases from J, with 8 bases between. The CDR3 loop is CASSPGSLNTEAFF. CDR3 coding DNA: TGTGCCAGCTCACCGGGCAGTCTGAACACTGAAGCTTTCTTT.

The CDR3 loop reads CASSPGQGAPYEQYF. CDR3 DNA sequence: TGTGCCAGCAGTCCGGGACAGGGGGCTCCGTACGAGCAGTACTTC. The rearrangement uses TRBV28 and TRBJ2-7; 12 bases match TRBD1. There are 15 residues in the CDR3. V trimming: 5 bases; J trimming: 4 bases; junction bases outside the gene matches: 6. Germline V gene data show CDR1 as MDHEN and CDR2 as SYDVKM.

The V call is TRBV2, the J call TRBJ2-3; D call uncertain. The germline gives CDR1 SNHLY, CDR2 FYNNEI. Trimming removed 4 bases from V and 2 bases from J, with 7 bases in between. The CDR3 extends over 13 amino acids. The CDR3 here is CASSVLNTDTQYF. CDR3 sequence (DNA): TGTGCCAGCAGTGTACTAAACACAGATACGCAGTATTTT.

The CDR3 nucleotides read TGTGCCTGGAGGGGGCGGGGGCCCCCTGGCTACACCTTC. Translation gives CAWRGRGPPGYTF. The chain uses TRBV30 and TRBJ1-2, with D possibly TRBD1 on 6 matching bases. The V gene's germline CDR1 is GTSNPN and CDR2 SVGIG (reference sequence). CDR3 length: 13 residues. Deletions cut 3 bases from V and 7 bases from J, with 15 bases between. The full variable domain, rest sourced from reference TRBV30 and TRBJ1-2, is SQTIHQWPATLVQPVGSPLSLECTVEGTSNPNLYWYRQAAGRGLQLLFYSVGIGQISSEVPQNLSASRPQDRQFILSSKKLLLSDSGFYLCAWRGRGPPGYTFGSGTRLTVV.

CDR3 protein: CASSLGTSYTHNEQFF. The CDR3 nucleotides read TGTGCCAGCAGTTTAGGGACTAGTTATACCCACAATGAGCAGTTCTTC. The chain has TRBV27 and TRBJ2-1; 8 bases line up with TRBD2. Per germline, CDR1 MNHEY and CDR2 SMNVEV (reference sequence). V lost 2 bases, J lost 5 bases, and 8 bases stayed unmatched. This CDR3 is built from 16 residues.